The rows below give T cell receptor beta chains drawn from one sample of a study of blood T cells in healthy people across ages. TCRdb analysed the 5' RACE reads with MiXCR anew, one entry per CDR3 protein. The sample includes around 1,500,000 distinct CDR3 sequences, about 43% of them seen just once. Sequenced: blood. These receptors all stem from a woman younger than 35 in good health. Each CDR3 is given with its conserved first and last residue. D genes are given only for firm matches. The size of a clone is reported for some rows only, either as once, few or many, or as a class for expanded clones.

J: TRBJ1-2; V: TRBV6-5; D: NA; size: NA; DNA: TGTGCCAGCAGTTACGCGCCTAATGCTAACTATGGCTACACCTTC; CDR3: CASSYAPNANYGYTF
J: TRBJ1-6; V: TRBV12-3/TRBV12-4; D: TRBD1; size: few; DNA: TGTGCCAGCAGTTTCGGGACAGGGGGAGGTTCTAATTCACCCCTCCACTTT; CDR3: CASSFGTGGGSNSPLHF
J: TRBJ2-3; V: TRBV5-6; D: TRBD1; size: NA; DNA: TGTGCCAGCAGCTTAGCCGGGACAGGGGTTGGAGATACGCAGTATTTT; CDR3: CASSLAGTGVGDTQYF
J: TRBJ2-1; V: TRBV29-1; D: NA; size: many; DNA: TGCAGCGCGCCGCAGGCTAATGAGCAGTTCTTC; CDR3: CSAPQANEQFF
J: TRBJ2-7; V: TRBV6-5; D: TRBD1; size: many; DNA: TGTGCCAGCAGTTACAACAGGGGGAGGTACGAGCAGTACTTC; CDR3: CASSYNRGRYEQYF
J: TRBJ2-1; V: TRBV20-1; D: NA; size: NA; DNA: TGCAGTCGTTTGAATTTGGGCAATGAGCAGTTCTTC; CDR3: CSRLNLGNEQFF
J: TRBJ2-7; V: TRBV7-2; D: NA; size: NA; DNA: TGTGCCAGCAGCTTAGCGCAGGGGATCGTTGCGGGCGAGCAGTACTTC; CDR3: CASSLAQGIVAGEQYF
J: TRBJ2-5; V: TRBV9; D: TRBD1; size: few; DNA: TGTGCCAGCAGCACAGGGGGTATACAAGAGACCCAGTACTTC; CDR3: CASSTGGIQETQYF
J: TRBJ1-4; V: TRBV2; D: NA; size: NA; DNA: TGTGCCAGCAGTGAAGGGACAGCTCCCGCGGCTAATGAAAAACTGTTTTTT; CDR3: CASSEGTAPAANEKLFF
J: TRBJ2-6; V: TRBV28; D: NA; size: few; DNA: TGTGCCAGCAGTTCTTCAACAGGGTCTGGGGCCAACGTCCTGACTTTC; CDR3: CASSSSTGSGANVLTF
J: TRBJ2-1; V: TRBV20-1; D: TRBD2; size: NA; DNA: TGCAGTGCTAGAGACGACGGCGGGAGGTTCTCCTACAATGAGCAGTTCTTC; CDR3: CSARDDGGRFSYNEQFF
J: TRBJ2-6; V: TRBV6-2/TRBV6-3; D: NA; size: NA; DNA: TGTGCCAGCAGTTACGAGGAGGCTGGGGCCAACGTCCTGACTTTC; CDR3: CASSYEEAGANVLTF
J: TRBJ1-6; V: TRBV27; D: NA; size: few; DNA: TGTGCCAGCAGTCCGAACACAGGGTTTTATTCACCCCTCCACTTT; CDR3: CASSPNTGFYSPLHF
J: TRBJ1-2; V: TRBV27; D: NA; size: NA; DNA: TGTGCCAGCAGTCTATCCGGGAGTCTCTATGGCTACACCTTC; CDR3: CASSLSGSLYGYTF
J: TRBJ2-3; V: TRBV10-3; D: NA; size: NA; DNA: TGTGCCATCAGTCCCGACAGAACTAGCACAGATACGCAGTATTTT; CDR3: CAISPDRTSTDTQYF
J: TRBJ2-5; V: TRBV12-3/TRBV12-4; D: NA; size: few; DNA: TGTGCCAGCAGTTTGAACACGCGAGAGACCCAGTACTTC; CDR3: CASSLNTRETQYF